The 11 T cell receptor beta chains listed next were all sequenced from one sample in a study of neurological immune-mediated disorders. TCRdb re-called the 5' RACE reads with MiXCR, one entry per CDR3 protein. This sample has 77,000 or so distinct CDR3 sequences, with about 9.5% found just once. The sequenced material came from PBMCs. Every receptor here comes from a man between 50 and 59 years old in good health.

About this clonotype itself: A read error may be the cause here, since a much bigger clone is one base away. The chain couples TRBV5-1 to TRBJ2-5; 9 nucleotides line up with TRBD1. This CDR3 comprises 14 residues. Per the germline V gene, CDR1 is SGHRS and CDR2 is YFSETQ. V dropped 4 bases and J dropped 6; count of bases not matched to a gene: 7. The CDR3 loop is CASSDTGGWKTQYF. Here the CDR3 DNA reads TGCGCCAGCAGCGACACAGGGGGCTGGAAGACCCAGTACTTC. The variable domain in full, completed from reference TRBV5-1 and TRBJ2-5, reads KAGVTQTPRYLIKTRGQQVTLSCSPISGHRSVSWYQQTPGQGLQFLFEYFSETQRNKGNFPGRFSGRQFSNSRSEMNVSTLELGDSALYLCASSDTGGWKTQYFGPGTRLLVL.

This clonotype has just a few counts. The CDR3: CASSSGGGVETQYF. Written as DNA, the CDR3 is TGTGCCAGCAGTTCAGGCGGGGGGGTAGAGACCCAGTACTTC. J is TRBJ2-5 and V is TRBV28, with 9 bases identical to TRBD2. V dropped 4 bases and J dropped 4; count of bases not matched to a gene: 4. In germline, CDR1 is MDHEN, CDR2 SYDVKM. The CDR3 loop spans 14 amino acids.

This clonotype was recorded at least ten times. V is TRBV20-1 and J is TRBJ2-6, with 9 bases lining up with TRBD2. CDR1 DFQATT and CDR2 SNEGSKA come from the germline V gene (reference sequence). CDR3 length: 14 amino acids. J lost 8 bases, V lost 3 bases, and 5 bases had no gene match. CDR3 sequence reads: CSASAASGTNVLTF. CDR3 coding DNA: TGCAGTGCTAGTGCGGCTAGCGGGACCAACGTCCTGACTTTC.

This clonotype was counted at least ten times. The genes are TRBV6-5 and TRBJ2-3; no clear D. V lost 6 bases and J lost 2, with 15 bases in between. CDR1 is MNHEY, CDR2 SVGAGI, per germline. The CDR3 runs to 15 residues. The CDR3 sequence: CASRYDGSNTDTQYF. DNA of the CDR3: TGTGCCAGCAGATACGACGGCTCCAACACAGATACGCAGTATTTT.

This clonotype was counted at least ten times. The chain links TRBV20-1 to TRBJ2-2, with TRBD1 as a possible D gene (6 bases). The CDR3 has 14 residues. V dropped 6 bases and J dropped 4 bases, with 15 bases sitting between them. Per germline, CDR1 DFQATT and CDR2 SNEGSKA (reference sequence). CDR3 DNA sequence: TGCAGTGCGCCCAAACAGGGTCGCACCGGGGAGCTGTTTTTT. This sequence encodes CSAPKQGRTGELFF.

Ten or more counts support this clonotype. The chain uses TRBV12-3 or TRBV12-4 and TRBJ2-6; TRBD1 agrees at 8 bases. Trimming at V came to 6 bases and at J to 2 bases, leaving 3 bases not matched to a gene. The CDR3 totals 15 residues. CDR3 residues: CASSIQGAGANVLTF. The DNA of the CDR3 is TGTGCCAGCAGCATACAGGGGGCTGGGGCCAACGTCCTGACTTTC.

This clonotype was seen many times. The V gene is TRBV7-2, the J gene TRBJ1-5; D uncertain. V was shortened by 4 bases and J by 3 bases, with 10 bases between the two germline ends. From germline, CDR1 is SGHTA and CDR2 FQGNSA. The CDR3 consists of 14 residues. CDR3 DNA: TGTGCCAGCAGCTCCGACGGTAACAATCAGCCCCAGCATTTT. Protein product: CASSSDGNNQPQHF.

This clonotype was counted only a few times. The V call is TRBV19, the J call TRBJ2-1; the match to TRBD1 covers 7 bases. The trim removed 2 bases at V and 2 bases at J, leaving 6 bases unmatched. This CDR3 is built from 16 residues. Looked up from germline, CDR1 is LNHDA and CDR2 is SQIVND (reference sequence). CDR3 in amino acids: CASSILGQSPYNEQFF. The CDR3 coding sequence is TGTGCCAGTAGTATACTGGGACAGTCCCCCTACAATGAGCAGTTCTTC.

The V gene is TRBV7-9, the J gene TRBJ2-1, with 8 bases that match TRBD2. J lost 0 bases, V lost 5 bases, and 3 bases had no gene match. The CDR3 length is 15 residues. Germline CDR1 reads SEHNR; CDR2 reads FQNEAQ (reference sequence). This chain's CDR3 is CASSEGTSSYNEQFF. The CDR3, as DNA: TGTGCCAGCAGCGAAGGGACTAGCTCCTACAATGAGCAGTTCTTC. Combining the CDR3 with reference TRBV7-9 and TRBJ2-1 gives the whole variable domain DTGVSQNPRHKITKRGQNVTFRCDPISEHNRLYWYRQTLGQGPEFLTYFQNEAQLEKSRLLSDRFSAERPKGSFSTLEIQRTEQGDSAMYLCASSEGTSSYNEQFFGPGTRLTVL.

This clonotype was observed at least ten times. The chain uses TRBV9 and TRBJ1-1; the D is unclear. The V end was cut by 0 bases, the J end by 4 bases, with 13 bases between. The CDR3 spans 15 residues. Germline V gives CDR1 SGDLS, CDR2 YYNGEE. The CDR3 coding sequence is TGTGCCAGCAGCGTAGGAGGGCTTTCGGGCACTGAAGCTTTCTTT. Translated: CASSVGGLSGTEAFF.

Ten or more counts support this clonotype. In nucleotides, the CDR3 is TGCGCCAGCAGCCACTTAGGGCGGGACAAGGCCCCAGAGCAGTTCTTC. Translation: CASSHLGRDKAPEQFF. The genes are TRBV4-1 and TRBJ2-1; D possibly uses TRBD1 or TRBD2 (6 bases each). Germline CDR1 is MGHRA and CDR2 is YSYEKL. There are 16 residues in the CDR3. Trimming stripped 3 bases from V and 10 bases from J, with 22 bases between.